This TCR beta chain originates from a study of blood T cell repertoires in COVID-19. In germline, CDR1 is SNHLY, CDR2 FYNNEI. There are 14 residues in the CDR3. The V and J ends lost 3 bases and 4 bases respectively, with 10 bases between them. Under the authors' procedure: Reference gene primer amplification gave nucleated cell count estimates. TCRdb's table, derived via immunoSEQ multiplex PCR, lists solely in-frame clones and lacks some. From that table come the V and J calls and clone size; the DNA was used to work out D and trimming. The profile shows tens of thousands of clones, 75% to 95% of them singletons.

The receptor's source is a man aged 45-65 years with acute or convalescent COVID-19. The specimen sequenced was peripheral blood. This chain joins TRBV2 and TRBJ1-3, with D perhaps TRBD1 (5 bases). For the CDR3, the DNA is TGTGCCAGCAGTGAGCAGGGTTCGGGAAACACCATATATTTT. It is translated as CASSEQGSGNTIYF.